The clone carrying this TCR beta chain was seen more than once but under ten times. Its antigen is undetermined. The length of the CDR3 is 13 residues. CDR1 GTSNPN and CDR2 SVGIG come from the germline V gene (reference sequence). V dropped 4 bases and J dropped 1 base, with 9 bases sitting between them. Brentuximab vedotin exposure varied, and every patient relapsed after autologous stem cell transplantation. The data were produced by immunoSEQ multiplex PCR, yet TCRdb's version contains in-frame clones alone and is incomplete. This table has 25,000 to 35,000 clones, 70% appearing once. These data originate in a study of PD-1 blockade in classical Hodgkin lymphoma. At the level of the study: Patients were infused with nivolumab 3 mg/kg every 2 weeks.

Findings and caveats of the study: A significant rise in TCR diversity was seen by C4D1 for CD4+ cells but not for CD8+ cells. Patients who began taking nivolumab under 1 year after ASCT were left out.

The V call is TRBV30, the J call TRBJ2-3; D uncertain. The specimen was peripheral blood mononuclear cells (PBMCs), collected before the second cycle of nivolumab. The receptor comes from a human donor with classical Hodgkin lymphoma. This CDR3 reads CAWTREGTDTQYF. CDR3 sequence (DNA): TGTGCCTGGACAAGGGAAGGCACAGATACGCAGTATTTT.